These T cell receptor beta chains were read from a single sample in a study of T cell responses to AZD1222 COVID-19 vaccine. Assay used: immunoSEQ multiplex PCR; TCRdb lists only in-frame clones, some missing. Found here are around 130,000 clones, more than 70% of them singletons; the top ten hold around 3%. The sequencing here drew on peripheral blood, taken 28 days after the second AZD1222 dose. The source is an adult who received the AZD1222 COVID-19 vaccine. Each CDR3 is given with its conserved first and last residue. A D gene is named only where the DNA matches it firmly. For some rows the clone size is stated as once, few or many, or as a class when expanded; others skip it.

clone size	J gene	D gene	V gene	CDR3 protein	CDR3 DNA
.	TRBJ1-1	TRBD1	TRBV6-6	CASSRQGDTEAFF	TGTGCCAGCAGCCGACAGGGCGACACTGAAGCTTTCTTT
.	TRBJ2-7	.	TRBV7-2	CASSLAGPTYEQYF	TGTGCCAGCAGCTTAGCGGGACCGACATACGAGCAGTACTTC
.	TRBJ1-1	TRBD1	TRBV29-1	CSVRGQGDEAFF	TGCAGCGTCCGGGGACAGGGAGATGAAGCTTTCTTT
.	TRBJ2-7	TRBD1	TRBV11-3	CASSLGLQGNEQYF	TGTGCCAGCAGCTTAGGTTTACAGGGGAACGAGCAGTACTTC
.	TRBJ2-1	.	TRBV19	CASSIVISEQFF	TGTGCCAGTAGTATAGTAATTAGTGAGCAGTTCTTC
.	TRBJ2-2	TRBD1	TRBV2	CASSTTTGENTGELFF	TGTGCCAGCAGTACCACGACAGGGGAGAACACCGGGGAGCTGTTTTTT
.	TRBJ2-2	TRBD2	TRBV9	CASSFGLAGFTGELFF	TGTGCCAGCAGCTTTGGACTAGCGGGTTTCACCGGGGAGCTGTTTTTT
.	TRBJ2-1	.	TRBV6-5	CARGGAGGNNEQFF	TGTGCCAGAGGGGGAGCCGGTGGAAACAATGAGCAGTTCTTC
.	TRBJ2-3	.	TRBV6-2/TRBV6-3	CASSSGDATDTQYF	TGTGCCAGCAGTTCAGGGGATGCCACAGATACGCAGTATTTT
.	TRBJ1-2	.	TRBV4-1	CASSRTVGGYTF	TGCGCCAGCAGCCGGACAGTAGGTGGCTACACCTTC
.	TRBJ1-5	.	TRBV19	CASSSPTQNQPQHF	TGTGCCAGTAGTTCCCCTACCCAGAATCAGCCCCAGCATTTT
.	TRBJ1-4	.	TRBV18	CASSPRGNEKLFF	TGTGCCAGCTCACCACGTGGAAATGAAAAACTGTTTTTT
.	TRBJ1-1	.	TRBV5-1	CASSRADRTEAFF	TGCGCCAGCTCCAGGGCGGATCGGACTGAAGCTTTCTTT
.	TRBJ2-7	TRBD1	TRBV19	CASSIETGSYEQYF	TGTGCCAGTAGTATCGAGACAGGGTCCTACGAGCAGTACTTC
.	TRBJ1-4	.	TRBV4-1	CASSQDSGAGEKLFF	TGCGCCAGCAGCCAAGACTCAGGCGCGGGAGAAAAACTGTTTTTT
.	TRBJ1-5	TRBD1	TRBV7-9	CASSLTGGPNQPQHF	TGTGCCAGCAGCTTAACAGGGGGTCCTAATCAGCCCCAGCATTTT
.	TRBJ1-6	.	TRBV19	CASSIQENSPLHF	TGTGCCAGTAGTATTCAGGAGAATTCACCCCTCCACTTT
.	TRBJ2-2	.	TRBV7-3	CASSKGGELFF	TGTGCCAGCAGCAAGGGCGGGGAGCTGTTTTTT
.	TRBJ2-1	.	TRBV6-5	CATEQRVLYNEQFF	TGTGCCACCGAACAGAGGGTCCTCTACAATGAGCAGTTCTTC
.	TRBJ1-6	.	TRBV24-1	CATSQGGDNSPLHF	TGTGCCACCTCGCAGGGAGGCGATAATTCACCCCTCCACTTT
.	TRBJ2-7	.	TRBV28	CASSVEGILEQYF	TGTGCCAGCAGTGTTGAGGGAATTCTCGAGCAGTACTTC
.	TRBJ2-1	.	TRBV10-1	CASSEGQVPPYNEQFF	TGCGCCAGCAGTGAGGGCCAGGTCCCCCCCTACAATGAGCAGTTCTTC
.	TRBJ1-1	.	TRBV5-1	CASGNRDRGTEAFF	TGCGCCAGCGGGAACCGGGACCGGGGCACTGAAGCTTTCTTT
.	TRBJ2-2	TRBD2	TRBV28	CASSLWGAGLASTGELFF	TGTGCCAGCAGTTTATGGGGTGCGGGACTAGCTAGCACCGGGGAGCTGTTTTTT
.	TRBJ1-2	.	TRBV28	CASSPGDVYGYTF	TGTGCCAGCAGTCCCGGGGACGTCTATGGCTACACCTTC
.	TRBJ1-6	.	TRBV11-2	CASSLGGPSSLHF	TGTGCCAGCAGCCTCGGGGGGCCCTCATCCCTCCACTTT
.	TRBJ1-5	.	TRBV6-5	CASRSGGSGNQPQHF	TGTGCCAGCAGATCTGGGGGGTCGGGCAATCAGCCCCAGCATTTT
.	TRBJ2-3	.	TRBV30	CAWSVGTVSTDTQYF	TGTGCCTGGAGTGTAGGGACGGTGAGCACAGATACGCAGTATTTT
.	TRBJ2-2	TRBD2	TRBV19	CASRGTSGTFGELFF	TGTGCCAGCCGAGGGACTAGCGGTACATTCGGGGAGCTGTTTTTT
few	TRBJ1-1	.	TRBV27	CASSSRQTIMNTEAFF	TGTGCCAGCAGTTCCAGACAGACTATCATGAACACTGAAGCTTTCTTT
.	TRBJ1-4	.	TRBV29-1	CSVDDNEKLFF	TGCAGCGTTGACGATAATGAAAAACTGTTTTTT
.	TRBJ2-1	.	TRBV6-5	CASSYSDSGRYNEQFF	TGTGCCAGCAGTTACTCTGACTCCGGAAGGTACAATGAGCAGTTCTTC
once	TRBJ2-3	TRBD2	TRBV9	CASSVGAGGSTDTQYF	TGTGCCAGCAGCGTAGGGGCGGGGGGATCCACAGATACGCAGTATTTT
.	TRBJ1-3	.	TRBV10-2	CASTEGGSGNTIYF	TGCGCCAGCACCGAGGGGGGGTCCGGAAACACCATATATTTT
.	TRBJ2-3	TRBD2	TRBV9	CASSDSLLAGTDTQYF	TGTGCCAGCAGCGATTCCCTTCTAGCGGGCACAGATACGCAGTATTTT
.	TRBJ1-1	.	TRBV28	CASSLSGGRKAFF	TGTGCCAGCAGTTTATCTGGGGGGAGAAAAGCTTTCTTT
.	TRBJ2-7	.	TRBV28	CASSRWEQYF	TGTGCCAGCAGTCGATGGGAGCAGTACTTC
.	TRBJ2-3	TRBD2	TRBV7-2	CASSLGGGANTDTQYF	TGTGCCAGCAGCTTAGGCGGGGGGGCTAACACAGATACGCAGTATTTT
.	TRBJ2-3	TRBD2	TRBV11-2	CASSNGGLVSTGTQYF	TGTGCCAGCAGCAATGGGGGACTAGTAAGTACCGGTACGCAGTATTTT
.	TRBJ2-7	.	TRBV25-1	CASSDTGGPVAEQYF	TGTGCCAGCAGTGATACTGGGGGGCCTGTCGCTGAGCAGTACTTC
.	TRBJ1-1	.	TRBV5-1	CASSLIGQTAFF	TGCGCCAGCAGCTTGATTGGTCAGACAGCTTTCTTT
.	TRBJ2-2	.	TRBV9	CASSRDRNTGELFF	TGTGCCAGCAGCAGGGACCGAAACACCGGGGAGCTGTTTTTT
few	TRBJ2-7	.	TRBV9	CASSVGTGPYEQYF	TGTGCCAGCAGCGTAGGGACTGGGCCTTACGAGCAGTACTTC
.	TRBJ2-7	.	TRBV3-1/TRBV3-2	CASSQDPGTNYEQYF	TGTGCCAGCAGCCAAGATCCCGGGACAAACTACGAGCAGTACTTC
few	TRBJ1-2	TRBD1	TRBV2	CASRAGQATGYTF	TGTGCCAGCAGGGCTGGACAGGCCACAGGCTACACCTTC
.	TRBJ1-5	.	TRBV24-1	CATSARGGGQPQHF	TGTGCCACCAGTGCGCGAGGGGGAGGTCAGCCCCAGCATTTT
once	TRBJ1-3	.	TRBV9	CASSVEVSFGNTIYF	TGTGCCAGCAGCGTAGAGGTTTCCTTTGGAAACACCATATATTTT
.	TRBJ1-1	.	TRBV4-2	CASSKGGGDMNTEAFF	TGTGCCAGCAGCAAGGGGGGCGGAGACATGAACACTGAAGCTTTCTTT
.	TRBJ1-4	.	TRBV5-1	CASSLVRADEKLFF	TGCGCCAGCAGCTTGGTCAGGGCCGATGAAAAACTGTTTTTT
.	TRBJ1-5	TRBD1	TRBV28	CASIRGGGNQPQHF	TGTGCCAGCATCAGAGGGGGCGGCAATCAGCCCCAGCATTTT
once	TRBJ1-5	TRBD1	TRBV6-5	CASSLTGDSNQPQHF	TGTGCCAGCAGCCTTACAGGGGATAGCAATCAGCCCCAGCATTTT
.	TRBJ2-3	.	TRBV7-9	CASSSLVRDTQYF	TGTGCCAGCAGCTCATTGGTGCGAGATACGCAGTATTTT
.	TRBJ2-7	.	TRBV6-1	CASSEGVGARSSYEQYF	TGTGCCAGCAGTGAAGGGGTGGGTGCGAGGAGCTCCTACGAGCAGTACTTC
.	TRBJ2-7	TRBD2	TRBV10-3	CAISEVSGGAEYF	TGTGCCATCAGTGAGGTTAGCGGGGGGGCCGAGTACTTC
.	TRBJ1-5	.	TRBV7-2	CASSLDDQPQHF	TGTGCCAGCAGCTTGGACGATCAGCCCCAGCATTTT